What follows are 22 T cell receptor beta chains derived from one specimen sequenced in a study of T cells in narcolepsy. Some clones are missing from TCRdb's copy, which holds only in-frame ones; the method was immunoSEQ multiplex PCR. The table lists about 27,000 clones, around 78% of them singletons. The sequencing input was CD45RA- memory CD4+ T cells from PBMCs. The receptors shown here come from a human donor with narcolepsy.

The chain has TRBV5-1 and TRBJ1-3; D unresolved. Germline assignment: CDR1 SGHRS and CDR2 YFSETQ. Deletions cut 0 bases from V and 0 bases from J, with 13 bases between. The CDR3 has 17 residues. The CDR3 region has the DNA TGCGCCAGCAGCTTGGACCCCCCCGGTGACTCTGGAAACACCATATATTTT. It specifies CASSLDPPGDSGNTIYF.

The chain is built from TRBV19 and TRBJ2-1; 12 nucleotides match TRBD2. Germline CDR1 is LNHDA and CDR2 is SQIVND (reference sequence). CDR3 length: 13 residues. With 9 bases clipped from V and 6 bases from J, the junction kept 3 bases outside the gene matches. CDR3 sequence: CARGLAGANEQFF. DNA of the CDR3: TGTGCCAGGGGACTAGCGGGCGCCAATGAGCAGTTCTTC. Filled out from reference TRBV19 and TRBJ2-1, the complete variable domain reads DGGITQSPKYLFRKEGQNVTLSCEQNLNHDAMYWYRQDPGQGLRLIYYSQIVNDFQKGDIAEGYSVSREKKESFPLTVTSAQKNPTAFYLCARGLAGANEQFFGPGTRLTVL.

The chain employs TRBV2 and TRBJ1-5, with a tentative D call TRBD1 (6 bases). Trimming stripped 5 bases from V and 5 bases from J, with 10 bases between. The CDR3 has 13 amino acids. Looked up from germline, CDR1 is SNHLY and CDR2 is FYNNEI. The CDR3 region is CASSRDNDQPQHF. CDR3 sequence (DNA): TGTGCCAGCAGTCGGGACAATGATCAGCCCCAGCATTTT.

The V gene is TRBV2, the J gene TRBJ2-3; 8 bases fit TRBD1. The V gene end was trimmed by 6 bases and the J gene end by 0 bases; junction bases not matched to a gene: 5. CDR3 size: 15 residues. Germline V lookup: CDR1 SNHLY, CDR2 FYNNEI. The CDR3 DNA is TGTGCCAGCAGAGTGGACAGGGATAGCACAGATACGCAGTATTTT. The encoded protein is CASRVDRDSTDTQYF.

The chain carries TRBV4-1 and TRBJ1-5; TRBD1 matches at 7 bases. This CDR3 is 18 amino acids long. J gave up 5 bases and V 4 bases, and 17 bases lay outside the gene matches. Germline V gene data show CDR1 as MGHRA and CDR2 as YSYEKL. The CDR3 bases are TGCGCCAGCAGCCCGAGCCAGGGGGGCGCGGAGTCCTATCAGCCCCAGCATTTT. As protein: CASSPSQGGAESYQPQHF.

V and J are TRBV19 and TRBJ2-2; TRBD2 agrees at 11 bases. From germline, CDR1 is LNHDA and CDR2 SQIVND (reference sequence). Trimming took 4 bases from V and 5 from J; bases not matched to a gene: 9. The length of the CDR3 is 17 residues. The CDR3 here is CASSKGPGTSGTGELFF. The CDR3 DNA follows: TGTGCCAGTAGTAAGGGGCCCGGGACTAGCGGTACCGGGGAGCTGTTTTTT. The whole variable domain, filled in from reference TRBV19 and TRBJ2-2, reads DGGITQSPKYLFRKEGQNVTLSCEQNLNHDAMYWYRQDPGQGLRLIYYSQIVNDFQKGDIAEGYSVSREKKESFPLTVTSAQKNPTAFYLCASSKGPGTSGTGELFFGEGSRLTVL.

This clone was counted between two and nine times. This chain links TRBV11-2 with TRBJ2-7, with D uncertain. This CDR3 is built from 12 residues. In germline, CDR1 is SGHAT, CDR2 FQNNGV. V gave up 1 base and J gave up 4 bases, with 5 bases separating them. The CDR3 nucleotides read TGTGCCAGCAGCTTAGGGGTATACGAGCAGTACTTC. Protein: CASSLGVYEQYF.

This chain joins TRBV2 and TRBJ2-3; D remains ambiguous. Trimming pared 2 bases from V and 2 bases from J, leaving 11 bases between. This CDR3 comprises 15 residues. Germline V gene lookup returns CDR1 SNHLY and CDR2 FYNNEI. Here the CDR3 DNA reads TGTGCCAGCAGTGAATATCAGAGAACCACAGATACGCAGTATTTT. Translation gives CASSEYQRTTDTQYF.

This clone came up a few times. The chain employs TRBV4-1 and TRBJ2-7; D is unclear. CDR3 length: 15 residues. Between the trimmed V and J ends, which lost 4 bases and 1 base, there was a span of 14 bases. The V gene's germline CDR1 is MGHRA and CDR2 YSYEKL. The CDR3 loop reads CASSPAGGRSYEQYF. The CDR3 bases are TGCGCCAGCAGCCCTGCCGGCGGAAGGTCCTACGAGCAGTACTTC.

The chain is built from TRBV11-3 and TRBJ2-7; the match to TRBD1 covers 7 bases. V lost 5 bases, J lost 6 bases, and 10 bases stayed unmatched. Germline assignment: CDR1 SGHNT and CDR2 YENEEA. The CDR3 contains 14 residues. The CDR3 bases are TGTGCCAGCAGCCTGCGACAGGGAACCCTCGAGCAGTACTTC. Amino acid sequence: CASSLRQGTLEQYF.

This sequence joins TRBV30 and TRBJ1-3; D is unclear. Germline V gene sequence: CDR1 GTSNPN, CDR2 SVGIG (reference sequence). This CDR3 comprises 14 residues. Trimming shortened V by 4 bases and J by 4 bases, and 14 bases separated the two germline ends. CDR3 nucleotides: TGTGCCTGGAAGGACCGGCCCCAGGGAAACACCATATATTTT. Its translation: CAWKDRPQGNTIYF.

The chain combines TRBV11-2 with TRBJ2-1; weak D call: TRBD2 (6 bases). The CDR3 extends over 16 amino acids. The V and J ends lost 3 bases and 0 bases respectively, with 12 bases between them. Germline CDR1 and CDR2: SGHAT and FQNNGV. The DNA of the CDR3 is TGTGCCAGCAGCTTGGTTCGGGGGAGCTCCTACAATGAGCAGTTCTTC. This gives the protein CASSLVRGSSYNEQFF. The full variable domain, in which reference TRBV11-2 and TRBJ2-1 provide the parts outside the CDR3, is EAGVAQSPRYKIIEKRQSVAFWCNPISGHATLYWYQQILGQGPKLLIQFQNNGVVDDSQLPKDRFSAERLKGVDSTLKIQPAKLEDSAVYLCASSLVRGSSYNEQFFGPGTRLTVL.

This chain links TRBV19 with TRBJ2-7; 11 bases are shared with TRBD1. Germline CDR1 reads LNHDA; CDR2 reads SQIVND (reference sequence). V gave up 6 bases and J gave up 4 bases; unmatched junction bases: 11. The CDR3 sequence is 16 residues long. Written as DNA, the CDR3 is TGTGCCAGTAGATATAAATCGGGACAGGGGGTTTACGAGCAGTACTTC. Translation: CASRYKSGQGVYEQYF.

The sample holds a few counts of this clone. This chain links TRBV20-1 with TRBJ2-7; unclear D gene. Germline V gives CDR1 DFQATT, CDR2 SNEGSKA (reference sequence). CDR3 length: 11 amino acids. Here the CDR3 reads CSCSRSYEQYF. The CDR3 DNA reads as TGCAGCTGTAGCCGTAGCTACGAGCAGTACTTC.

DNA for the CDR3: TGTGCCAGCAGTATTCAGGGGGCGTATAATTCACCCCTCCACTTT. Residues: CASSIQGAYNSPLHF. This chain joins TRBV6-1 and TRBJ1-6, with 8 nucleotides matching TRBD1. J gave up 4 bases and V 5 bases, and 4 bases lay outside the gene matches. CDR3 length: 15 amino acids. Germline V CDR1 and CDR2: MNHNS, SASEGT.

The gene calls are TRBV5-1 and TRBJ1-2; D is unresolved. The ends were cut back, 0 bases at V and 0 bases at J, with 9 bases in the middle. Germline CDR1 reads SGHRS; CDR2 reads YFSETQ. CDR3 length: 15 amino acids. CDR3 bases: TGCGCCAGCAGCTTGGTTGGAACGGCTAACTATGGCTACACCTTC. It yields the protein CASSLVGTANYGYTF.

This clone was observed a few times. Within the sample, other DNA sequences also encode this same CDR3. In DNA form, the CDR3 reads TGTGCCAGCAGCCCGGACAGGTACGAGCAGTACTTC. Its translation is CASSPDRYEQYF. The genes are TRBV9 and TRBJ2-7; the match to TRBD1 covers 7 bases. The CDR3 is 12 residues long. With V trimmed by 4 bases and J by 4 bases, 2 bases remained unmatched. Germline CDR1 is SGDLS and CDR2 is YYNGEE.

J is TRBJ1-6 and V is TRBV5-1, with 9 bases aligning to TRBD1. Trimming took 3 bases from V and 9 from J; bases not matched to a gene: 10. The CDR3 has 16 amino acids. The germline V gene has CDR1 SGHRS and CDR2 YFSETQ. CDR3 nucleotide sequence: TGCGCCAGCAGCTCCGAGGGACAGGGAGGGGGTTCACCCCTCCACTTT. As protein: CASSSEGQGGGSPLHF.

The rearrangement links TRBV18 to TRBJ1-2; D is uncertain. Germline lookup yields CDR1 KGHSH and CDR2 LQKENI. This CDR3 is 14 amino acids long. V shed 3 bases and J shed 8 bases, with 16 bases lying between them. The CDR3 nucleotides are TGTGCCAGCTCACCCTCGGCAGCCGAGAGGGGCTACACCTTC. Its protein is CASSPSAAERGYTF.

The V and J genes are TRBV5-6 and TRBJ1-5; D uncertain. V was shortened by 1 base and J by 4 bases, with 12 bases between the two germline ends. The germline V gene has CDR1 SGHDT and CDR2 YYEEEE. CDR3 size: 15 residues. The CDR3 DNA reads as TGTGCCAGCAGCTTGTGGCAGCGGGTAAATCAGCCCCAGCATTTT. Translation: CASSLWQRVNQPQHF.

This clone was recorded once. This chain joins TRBV6-5 and TRBJ2-1, with D uncertain. V was shortened by 7 bases and J by 6 bases, with 19 bases between the two germline ends. The CDR3 runs 15 residues. The V gene's germline CDR1 is MNHEY and CDR2 SVGAGI. The CDR3 is CASTEWLGVGNEQFF. The DNA for the CDR3 is TGTGCCAGCACCGAGTGGCTAGGAGTTGGCAATGAGCAGTTCTTC.

This chain joins TRBV7-9 and TRBJ1-1; a possible D gene is TRBD1 (5 bases). The length of the CDR3 is 15 residues. The germline CDR1 and CDR2 sequences are SEHNR and FQNEAQ (reference sequence). Deletions cut 5 bases from V and 3 bases from J, with 16 bases between. CDR3 DNA: TGTGCCAGCAGCCTCGGACAAATAGGCGACACTGAAGCTTTCTTT. Translating gives CASSLGQIGDTEAFF.